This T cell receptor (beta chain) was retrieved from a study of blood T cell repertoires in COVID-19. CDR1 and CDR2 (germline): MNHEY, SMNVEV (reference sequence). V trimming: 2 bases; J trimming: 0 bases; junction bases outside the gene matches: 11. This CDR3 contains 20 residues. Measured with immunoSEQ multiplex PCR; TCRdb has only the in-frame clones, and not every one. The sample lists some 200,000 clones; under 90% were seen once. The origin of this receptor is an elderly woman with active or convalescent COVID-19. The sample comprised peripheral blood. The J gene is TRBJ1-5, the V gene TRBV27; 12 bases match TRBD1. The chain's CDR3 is CASSLRTPGQGALSNQPQHF. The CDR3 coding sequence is TGTGCCAGCAGTTTAAGGACCCCGGGACAGGGGGCCCTTAGCAATCAGCCCCAGCATTTT.